Presented here are 6 T cell receptor beta chains from one specimen sequenced in a study of blood T cells in healthy people across ages. A second PCR, run for about 7 to 11 cycles, used a sample-barcoded 5' primer plus a J-beta primer mix. TCRdb re-called the 5' RACE reads through MiXCR, storing one row per CDR3 protein. Of about a million distinct CDR3 sequences listed, around two fifths are singletons. Sequenced: blood. These receptors originate from a man aged 18 to 35 in good health.

This rearrangement joins TRBV5-6 to TRBJ2-5; TRBD1 might be the D (6 bases). This CDR3 is built from 16 residues. V gave up 4 bases and J gave up 2 bases, with 18 bases separating them. Germline CDR1 SGHDT, CDR2 YYEEEE. CDR3 amino acids: CASSPWVRGLQETQYF. CDR3 DNA sequence: TGTGCCAGCAGCCCGTGGGTCAGGGGATTACAAGAGACCCAGTACTTC.

This chain uses TRBV4-3 with TRBJ1-2; D not certain. Germline assignment: CDR1 LGHNA and CDR2 YSLEER. The V end lost 4 bases, the J end lost 5 bases, and 11 bases lay between the germline ends. This CDR3 has 13 amino acids. For the CDR3, the DNA is TGCGCCAGCAGCCTAAACGCTCTTTATGGCTACACCTTC. Its protein product is CASSLNALYGYTF.

The rearrangement uses TRBV9 and TRBJ2-2, with 7 bases fitting TRBD2. The CDR3 length is 15 residues. The V gene end was trimmed by 4 bases and the J gene end by 6 bases; junction bases not matched to a gene: 9. Germline V lookup: CDR1 SGDLS, CDR2 YYNGEE. CDR3 residues: CASSLEGTTAGELFF. The CDR3 DNA sequence: TGTGCCAGCAGCCTAGAAGGGACTACTGCCGGGGAGCTGTTTTTT. Based on the CDR3 plus reference TRBV9 and TRBJ2-2, the full variable domain is DSGVTQTPKHLITATGQRVTLRCSPRSGDLSVYWYQQSLDQGLQFLIQYYNGEERAKGNILERFSAQQFPDLHSELNLSSLELGDSALYFCASSLEGTTAGELFFGEGSRLTVL.

CDR3 amino acids: CASRGTVRVKLFF. The CDR3 DNA reads TGTGCCAGCAGAGGGACCGTTCGGGTAAAACTGTTTTTT. The chain carries TRBV14 and TRBJ1-4; D might be TRBD1 (5 bases). CDR3 length: 13 amino acids. Trimming shortened V by 6 bases and J by 10 bases, and 15 bases separated the two germline ends. Looked up from germline, CDR1 is SGHDN and CDR2 is FVKESK. Complete variable domain (other parts from reference TRBV14 and TRBJ1-4): EAGVTQFPSHSVIEKGQTVTLRCDPISGHDNLYWYRRVMGKEIKFLLHFVKESKQDESGMPNNRFLAERTGGTYSTLKVQPAELEDSGVYFCASRGTVRVKLFFGSGTQLSVL.

V is TRBV2 and J is TRBJ1-1; possibly TRBD1 for D (5 bases). The CDR3 runs 14 residues. Germline CDR1 and CDR2: SNHLY and FYNNEI. The V and J ends lost 0 bases and 9 bases respectively, with 14 bases between them. CDR3 in DNA: TGTGCCAGCAGTGAAGCAGAGGGGAGCCTTCAAGCTTTCTTT. It encodes CASSEAEGSLQAFF.

This clonotype was observed a handful of times. V is TRBV7-9 and J is TRBJ2-5; D not certain. V lost 7 bases, J lost 1 base, and 10 bases lay in between. Germline values: CDR1 SEHNR, CDR2 FQNEAQ (reference sequence). CDR3 length: 13 residues. The DNA of the CDR3 is TGTGCCAGCAATCGAGGTTTCCAAGAGACCCAGTACTTC. This sequence encodes CASNRGFQETQYF.